This TCR beta chain was recorded in a study of vaccination effects on CD4 cells after COVID-19. Isolation of CD4+ T cells took place after 10 days of culture. As their vaccination, participants received two doses of either BNT162b2 or mRNA-1273. Cultures had half their medium replaced with IL-2 medium on days 3 and 7. As for this clone: Its specificity is unknown.

Study results and limitations: At late timepoints after vaccination, vaccine- and infection-induced clones shrank markedly.

Libraries were prepared by immunoSEQ multiplex PCR; TCRdb keeps only in-frame clonotypes and omits some of them. The repertoire holds 25,000 to 35,000 clones, 70% to 85% seen once, with more than 13% in the top ten. The CDR3 is made up of 15 amino acids. Germline V gene sequence: CDR1 SGHRS, CDR2 YFSETQ. V lost 0 bases and J 1 base, leaving 10 bases between the germline ends. The V call is TRBV5-1, the J call TRBJ2-5; no clear D. The sequenced sample was CD4+ T cells from PBMCs cultured without peptide, obtained after COVID-19 vaccination. This clonotype was obtained from a human donor who received a COVID-19 vaccine. The CDR3 here is CASSLGAGTQETQYF. DNA of the CDR3: TGCGCCAGCAGCTTGGGAGCCGGTACCCAAGAGACCCAGTACTTC.